This TCR beta chain comes out of a study of blood T cells in healthy people across ages. Primed by a sample-barcoded 5' primer and a J-beta primer mix, a second PCR proceeded for about 7 to 11 cycles. TCRdb used MiXCR to reprocess the 5' RACE reads, holding one entry per CDR3 protein. Altogether some 760,000 distinct CDR3 sequences are present, more than 20% being singletons, with the ten largest covering more than 8%. The V segment lost 0 bases and the J segment 3 bases; nucleotides outside the gene matches: 4. This CDR3 is built from 16 residues. Per the germline V gene, CDR1 is SGHTA and CDR2 is FQGTGA. This same sample was also part of a study on T cells of mothers and their children.

Material for sequencing was blood. This chain connects TRBV7-3 to TRBJ2-3, with TRBD2 identical over 9 bases. The sequence came from a boy younger than 18 in good health. CDR3: CASSLTGGGATDTQYF. The CDR3 DNA follows: TGTGCCAGCAGCTTAACCGGCGGGGGGGCAACAGATACGCAGTATTTT.